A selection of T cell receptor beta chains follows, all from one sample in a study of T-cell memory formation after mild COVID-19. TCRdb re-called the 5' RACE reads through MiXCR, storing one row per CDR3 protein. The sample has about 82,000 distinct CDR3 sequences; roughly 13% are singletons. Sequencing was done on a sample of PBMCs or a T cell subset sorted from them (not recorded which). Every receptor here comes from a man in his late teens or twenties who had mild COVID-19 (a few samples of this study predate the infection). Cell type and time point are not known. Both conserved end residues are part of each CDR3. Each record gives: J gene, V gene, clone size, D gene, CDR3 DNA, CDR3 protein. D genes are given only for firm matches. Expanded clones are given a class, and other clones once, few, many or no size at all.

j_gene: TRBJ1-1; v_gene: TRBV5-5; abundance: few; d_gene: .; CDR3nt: TGTGCCAGCAGCTTGGGAGGCTTTGAGAACACTGAAGCTTTCTTT; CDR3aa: CASSLGGFENTEAFF
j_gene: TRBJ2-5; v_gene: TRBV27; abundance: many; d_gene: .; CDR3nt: TGTGCCAGCAGTTTCATGAGCGGGACCCAGTACTTC; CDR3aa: CASSFMSGTQYF
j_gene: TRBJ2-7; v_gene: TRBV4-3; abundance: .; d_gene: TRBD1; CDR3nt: TGCGCCAGCAGCCAAGATTGGGCAGGGGGTAGAGACTTCGAGCAGTACTTC; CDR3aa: CASSQDWAGGRDFEQYF
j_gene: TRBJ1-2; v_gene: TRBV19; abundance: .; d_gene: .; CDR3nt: TGTGCCAGTGGGGGACCTGCCTATGGCTACACCTTC; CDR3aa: CASGGPAYGYTF
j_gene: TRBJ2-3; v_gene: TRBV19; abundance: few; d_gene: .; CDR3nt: TGTGCCAGTAGTGCAACCCTTTGGGACCTAACTAGCACAGATACGCAGTATTTT; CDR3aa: CASSATLWDLTSTDTQYF
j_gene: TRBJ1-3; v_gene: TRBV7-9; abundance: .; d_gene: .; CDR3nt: TGTGCCAGCAGCGAGACAGACTCTGGAAACACCATATATTTT; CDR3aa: CASSETDSGNTIYF
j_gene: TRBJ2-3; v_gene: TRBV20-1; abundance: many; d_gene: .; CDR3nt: TGCAGTGCTAGCGGGGAGTATTACGGGACAGATACGCAGTATTTT; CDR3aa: CSASGEYYGTDTQYF
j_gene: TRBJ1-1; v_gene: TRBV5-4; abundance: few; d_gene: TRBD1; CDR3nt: TGTGCCAGCAGTACAGGGGACACTGAAGCTTTCTTT; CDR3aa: CASSTGDTEAFF
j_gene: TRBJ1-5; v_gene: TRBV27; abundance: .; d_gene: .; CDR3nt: TGTGCCAGCAGTTACAATCAGCCCCAGCATTTT; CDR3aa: CASSYNQPQHF
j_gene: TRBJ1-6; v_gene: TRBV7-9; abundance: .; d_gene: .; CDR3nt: TGTGCCAGCAGCACTACGCCCAGGGGTGGATCACCCCTCCACTTT; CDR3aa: CASSTTPRGGSPLHF
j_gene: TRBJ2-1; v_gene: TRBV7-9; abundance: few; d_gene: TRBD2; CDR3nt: TGTGCCAGCAGCTCATCGGGGGGGCCGATCAATGAGCAGTTCTTC; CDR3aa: CASSSSGGPINEQFF
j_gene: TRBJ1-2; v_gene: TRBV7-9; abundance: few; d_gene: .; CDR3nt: TGTGCCAGCAGCTTAGGATCGTCTGCGTATGGCTACACCTTC; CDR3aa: CASSLGSSAYGYTF
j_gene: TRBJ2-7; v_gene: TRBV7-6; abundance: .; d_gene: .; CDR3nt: TGTGCCAGCAGCTTAGGGCACGGGGACCCCTACTTTGCGCAGTACTTC; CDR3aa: CASSLGHGDPYFAQYF
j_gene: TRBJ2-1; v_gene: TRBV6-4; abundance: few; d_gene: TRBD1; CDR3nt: TGTGCCAGCAGTCGACAGGGGTCCGGGGATGAGCAGTTCTTC; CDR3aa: CASSRQGSGDEQFF
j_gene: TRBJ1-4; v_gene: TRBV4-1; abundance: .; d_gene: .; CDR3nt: TGCGCCAGCAGCCCACAGGGTGGTGAAAAACTGTTTTTT; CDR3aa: CASSPQGGEKLFF
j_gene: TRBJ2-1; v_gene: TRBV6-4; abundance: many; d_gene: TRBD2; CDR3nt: TGTGCCAGCAGCCGGACTAGCGGGGAGGGGCATGAGCAGTTCTTC; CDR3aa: CASSRTSGEGHEQFF
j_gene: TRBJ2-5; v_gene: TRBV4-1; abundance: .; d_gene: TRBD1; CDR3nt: TGCGCCAGCAGCCACCCGCAGGGGGCCCTGGAGACCCAGTACTTC; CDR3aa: CASSHPQGALETQYF
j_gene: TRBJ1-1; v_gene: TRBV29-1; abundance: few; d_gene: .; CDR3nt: TGCAGCCAGGTCGTGGGACCCGAAGCTTTCTTT; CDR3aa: CSQVVGPEAFF
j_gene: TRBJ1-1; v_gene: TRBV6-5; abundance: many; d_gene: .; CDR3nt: TGTGCCAGCAGTTACCGTCCCAGCACTGAAGCTTTCTTT; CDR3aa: CASSYRPSTEAFF
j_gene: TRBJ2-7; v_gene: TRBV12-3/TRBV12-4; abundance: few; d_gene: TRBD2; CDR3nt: TGTGCCACCGGGGGGGGGAGCTCCTACGAGCAGTACTTC; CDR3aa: CATGGGSSYEQYF
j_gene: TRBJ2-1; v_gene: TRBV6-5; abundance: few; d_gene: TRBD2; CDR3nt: TGTGCCAGCAGTTACTCGATTCGCGGGGGGGCAGATGAGCAGTTCTTC; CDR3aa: CASSYSIRGGADEQFF
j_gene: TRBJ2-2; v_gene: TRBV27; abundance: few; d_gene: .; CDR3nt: TGTGCCAGCAGTTTCGTCGACACCGGGGAGCTGTTTTTT; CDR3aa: CASSFVDTGELFF
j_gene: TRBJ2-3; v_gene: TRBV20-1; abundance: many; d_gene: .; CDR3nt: TGCAGTGCTAGCGGGGGCGATACGCAGTATTTT; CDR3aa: CSASGGDTQYF
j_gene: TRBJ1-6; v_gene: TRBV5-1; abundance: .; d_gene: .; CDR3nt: TGCGCCAGCAGCACCTCGACACGGGGAGGCTCCTATAATTCACCCCTCCACTTT; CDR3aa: CASSTSTRGGSYNSPLHF
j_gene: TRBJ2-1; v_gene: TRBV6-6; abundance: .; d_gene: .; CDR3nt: TGTGCCAGCAGTTATGAGCGGGCCTACAATGAGCAGTTCTTC; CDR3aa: CASSYERAYNEQFF
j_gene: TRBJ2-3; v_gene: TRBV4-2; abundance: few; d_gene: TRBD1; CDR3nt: TGTGCCAGCAGCCAAGAACACAGGGGGGCCCCCACAGATACGCAGTATTTT; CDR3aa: CASSQEHRGAPTDTQYF
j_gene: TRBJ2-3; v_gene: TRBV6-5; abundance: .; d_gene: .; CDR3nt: TGTGCCAGCAGCCCTACCCTGACAGGAGCAGATACGCAGTATTTT; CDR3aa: CASSPTLTGADTQYF
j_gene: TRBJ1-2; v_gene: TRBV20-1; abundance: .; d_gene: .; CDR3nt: TGCAGTGCTAGAAGGACAGAGTTTTATGGCTACACCTTC; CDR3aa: CSARRTEFYGYTF
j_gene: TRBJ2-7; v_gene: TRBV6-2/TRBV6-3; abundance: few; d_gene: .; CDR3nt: TGTGCCAGCAGAGACACAGGGATAACCTACGAGCAGTACTTC; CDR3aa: CASRDTGITYEQYF
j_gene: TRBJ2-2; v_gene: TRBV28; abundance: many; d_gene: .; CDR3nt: TGTGCCAGCAGTTTGACTGACCGGGGGCTCGGGGAGCTGTTTTTT; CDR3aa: CASSLTDRGLGELFF
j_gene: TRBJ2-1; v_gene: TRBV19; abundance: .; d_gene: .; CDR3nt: TGTGCCAGTTCTGCGTACAATGAGCAGTTCTTC; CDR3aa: CASSAYNEQFF
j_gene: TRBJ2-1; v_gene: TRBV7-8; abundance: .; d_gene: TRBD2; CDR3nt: TGTGCCAGCAGCTCACTATACACGACTAGCAAGGTCAATGAGCAGTTCTTC; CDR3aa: CASSSLYTTSKVNEQFF
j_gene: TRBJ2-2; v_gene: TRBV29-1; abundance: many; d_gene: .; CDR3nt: TGCAGCGTTCTTGGACGGGACACCGGGGAGCTGTTTTTT; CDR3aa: CSVLGRDTGELFF
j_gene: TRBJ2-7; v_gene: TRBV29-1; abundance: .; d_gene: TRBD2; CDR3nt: TGCAGCGTTGAAATAGCGGGGTACTACGAGCAGTACTTC; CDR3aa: CSVEIAGYYEQYF
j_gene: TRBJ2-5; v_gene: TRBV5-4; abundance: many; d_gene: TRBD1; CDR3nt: TGTGCCAGCAGCCCGACAGGGATGGAAGAGACCCAGTACTTC; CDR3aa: CASSPTGMEETQYF
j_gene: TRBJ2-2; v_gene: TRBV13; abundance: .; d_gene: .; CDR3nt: TGTGCCAGCAGCTTAGTGGCCAACGGGGAGCTGTTTTTT; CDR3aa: CASSLVANGELFF
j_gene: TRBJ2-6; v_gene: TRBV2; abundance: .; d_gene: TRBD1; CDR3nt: TGTGCCAGCGGCTTGGACAGGGCCTCTGGGGCCAACGTCCTGACTTTC; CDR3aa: CASGLDRASGANVLTF
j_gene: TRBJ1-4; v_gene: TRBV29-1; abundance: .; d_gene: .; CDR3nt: TGCAGCGTTGTCGGATTGACAGGTGAAAAACTGTTTTTT; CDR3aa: CSVVGLTGEKLFF
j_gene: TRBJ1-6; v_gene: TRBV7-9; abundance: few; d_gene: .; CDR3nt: TGTGCCAGCAGTATAGGGTGGCGCTCACCCCTCCACTTT; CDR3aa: CASSIGWRSPLHF
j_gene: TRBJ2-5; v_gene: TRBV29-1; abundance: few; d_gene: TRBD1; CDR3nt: TGCAGCGTTGCGTCAGGGGGCAAGGGGGAGACCCAGTACTTC; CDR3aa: CSVASGGKGETQYF
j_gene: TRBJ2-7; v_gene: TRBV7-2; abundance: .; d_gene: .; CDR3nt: TGTGCCAGCAGCTTACTTGGGCAGGTTACCTACGAGCAGTACTTC; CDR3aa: CASSLLGQVTYEQYF
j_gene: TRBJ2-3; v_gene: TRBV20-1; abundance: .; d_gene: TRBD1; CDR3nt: TGCAGTGCGTGGACAGGGGTAGGACCCGAGGGGGACACAGATACGCAGTATTTT; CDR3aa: CSAWTGVGPEGDTDTQYF
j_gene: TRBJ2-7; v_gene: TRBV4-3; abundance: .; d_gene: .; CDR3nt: TGCGCCAGCAGCCAAGATCTTGGGGGCTCCTACGAGCAGTACTTC; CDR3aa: CASSQDLGGSYEQYF